This paragraph reports one T cell receptor beta chain. The germline V gene encodes CDR1 MDHEN and CDR2 SYDVKM. V was trimmed by 5 bases and J by 2 bases, leaving 10 bases between them. This CDR3 is 13 amino acids long. This entry belongs to a study of cytomegalovirus exposure and HLA in healthy donors. Assay: immunoSEQ multiplex PCR; the TCRdb copy retains only in-frame clones and omits some. The sample lists hundreds of thousands of clones; roughly 87% were seen once. Sequenced: PBMCs. This clonotype was obtained from a man between 18 and 35 years old in good health and CMV-seropositive. The J gene is TRBJ2-7, the V gene TRBV28; D ambiguous. CDR3 amino acids: CASSHLVTYEQYF. The CDR3 coding sequence is TGTGCCAGCAGTCATCTAGTCACCTACGAGCAGTACTTC.